This TCR beta chain was identified during a study of neurological immune-mediated disorders (dated by TCRdb to the late 2010s). Looking at the study overall: Using UMI-based sequencing, the study compared peripheral blood TCR-beta repertoires from patients with HTLV-I-associated myelopathy (HAM/TSP), patients with multiple sclerosis, and healthy controls. Longitudinal samples, technical triplicates and paired sorted CD4+ and CD8+ T-cell subsets, alongside PBMC samples, were included among the 90 to 130 TCR-beta libraries. Of the roughly 71 subjects in the cohort, about 14 were HAM/TSP patients, roughly 34 were multiple sclerosis patients, and some 20 were healthy controls. The full study reports these points: No identical CDR3 amino acid sequences were found to be shared among expanded clones across subjects, suggesting that TCR-beta repertoires were private in all groups. TCR clonal expansion was highest in HAM/TSP patients and lowest in MS patients, with MS patients falling below even healthy controls.

Ten or more counts support this clonotype. Its antigen target is currently unknown. No clone much larger than this one lies a single base away; base qualities are absent. Blood bank volunteers in Maryland, USA served as the healthy controls. For the unsorted PBMC libraries, 2 million PBMCs were stored in RNAlater at -80 degrees C until RNA extraction and were used to generate the libraries. Peripheral blood was subjected to Ficoll-Hypaque density gradient centrifugation to isolate PBMCs, which were then cryopreserved in liquid nitrogen. From the germline V gene, CDR1 is LGHNA and CDR2 is YNFKEQ. V was cut back by 0 bases and J by 6 bases, leaving a gap of 11 bases between them. The CDR3 holds 15 amino acids from the cysteine to the phenylalanine. Left in the record is the CDR3 DNA by itself, 45 bases read in frame from the first base. cDNA was synthesized by template-switch 5'RACE using a primer carrying a 10-nucleotide random unique molecular identifier by which each TCR transcript was tagged. Every sequencing run yielded over 160 million TCR-beta sequences covering 15-18 subjects. The RNeasy kit was used to extract total RNA. Using the KAPA Real-time Library Amplification kit, TCR-beta VDJ regions were amplified with primers for the TCR constant region and the 5'RACE anchor. A first PCR added sample indexes and Illumina adaptors, after which a second PCR increased the library yield. After Ampure bead purification, the TCR product of roughly 650 bp was size-selected on a 2% E-gel SizeSelection system. Before pooling, library quality was checked on a Bioanalyzer, concentration was measured with Qubit, and libraries were quantified with the Kapa Library Quantification kit. An Illumina HiSeq 2500 sequenced the libraries paired-end 2 x 150 bp. To increase sequence diversity, about 23-32% phiX was spiked into each library pool. As for the original processing: Quality-filtered reads were processed with the UMI-based MiGEC pipeline, and over 90% of raw TCR sequences were removed by the MiGEC pipeline during error correction. VDJ genes were aligned to IMGT germline references, and each clonotype was defined by a unique CDR3 amino acid sequence together with V-J genes. Clonal expansion, Shannon diversity, and CDR3 relatedness (CalcPairwiseDistances, ClusterSamples) were evaluated with VDJtools, and phylogenetic trees were built with CLCbio workbench. Clones with at least 8 unique UMIs were defined as expanded, with this threshold being based on coefficient-of-variation modelling across technical triplicates. The public reads were run again by TCRdb, first through fastp at Q25 and then through MiXCR, and only productive beta chains were kept. Duplicate CDR3 protein sequences are folded into a single record with the most common DNA and genes. TCRdb's processing, not the study's, gives the V and J calls here. A total of tens of thousands of distinct CDR3 sequences appear in this sample, roughly 15% of them only once. The ten largest account for approximately 7.5% of the sample.

The sample was PBMCs. This chain joins TRBV4-2 to TRBJ1-4; TRBD1 is perhaps the D gene, given 5 matching bases. The TCR was taken from a woman between 45 and 60 years old in good health. The encoded CDR3 is CASSQERGKDEKLFF. The nucleotides are TGTGCCAGCAGCCAAGAGAGGGGAAAGGATGAAAAACTGTTTTTT.